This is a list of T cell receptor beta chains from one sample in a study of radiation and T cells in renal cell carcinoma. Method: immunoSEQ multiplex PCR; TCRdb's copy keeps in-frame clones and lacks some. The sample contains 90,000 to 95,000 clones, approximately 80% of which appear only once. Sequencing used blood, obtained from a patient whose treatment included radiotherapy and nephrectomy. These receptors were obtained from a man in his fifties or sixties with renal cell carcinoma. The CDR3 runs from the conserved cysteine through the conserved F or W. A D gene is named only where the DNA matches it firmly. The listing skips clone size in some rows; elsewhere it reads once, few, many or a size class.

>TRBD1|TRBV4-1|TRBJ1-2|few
CASSQEGQGAVYGYTF
TGCGCCAGCAGCCAAGAGGGACAGGGGGCGGTCTATGGCTACACCTTC
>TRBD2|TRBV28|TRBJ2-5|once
CASTGRVETQYF
TGTGCCAGCACCGGGAGGGTCGAGACCCAGTACTTC
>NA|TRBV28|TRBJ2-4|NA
CASSFPENIQYF
TGTGCCAGCAGTTTTCCCGAAAACATTCAGTACTTC
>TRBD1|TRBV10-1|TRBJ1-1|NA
CASRGTGVAEAFF
TGCGCCAGCAGGGGAACAGGGGTCGCTGAAGCTTTCTTT
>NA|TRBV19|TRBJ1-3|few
CASSRAQGGNTIYF
TGTGCCAGTAGTAGAGCACAGGGAGGAAACACCATATATTTT
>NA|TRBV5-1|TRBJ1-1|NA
CASSLVAGLGTEAFF
TGCGCCAGCAGCTTGGTCGCAGGGTTAGGCACTGAAGCTTTCTTT
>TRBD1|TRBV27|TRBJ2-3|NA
CASSLVGTGGRITDTQYF
TGTGCCAGCAGTTTAGTCGGGACAGGGGGCCGGATCACAGATACGCAGTATTTT
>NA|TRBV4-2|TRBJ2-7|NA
CASSQQYPGDEQYF
TGTGCCAGCAGCCAACAGTACCCAGGGGACGAGCAGTACTTC
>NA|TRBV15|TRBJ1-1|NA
CATSVSGSSGAFF
TGTGCCACCAGCGTCTCAGGGTCGTCTGGAGCTTTCTTT
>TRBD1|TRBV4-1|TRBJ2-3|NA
CASSQVTGALTDTQYF
TGCGCCAGCAGCCAAGTGACAGGGGCCCTCACAGATACGCAGTATTTT
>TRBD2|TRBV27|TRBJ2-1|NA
CASSLPGLAGGTEQFF
TGTGCCAGCAGTTTACCGGGACTAGCGGGAGGTACAGAGCAGTTCTTC
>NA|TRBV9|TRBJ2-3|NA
CASSVETTATDTQYF
TGTGCCAGCAGCGTAGAGACTACAGCCACAGATACGCAGTATTTT
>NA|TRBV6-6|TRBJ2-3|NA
CASSPRLSRTHTQYF
TGTGCCAGCAGCCCCCGACTCTCCCGCACTCATACGCAGTATTTT
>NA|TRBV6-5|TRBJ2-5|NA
CASSSRGVHQETQYF
TGTGCCAGCAGTTCACGGGGAGTTCACCAAGAGACCCAGTACTTC
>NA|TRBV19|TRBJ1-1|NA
CASSIDGGRDTEAFF
TGTGCCAGTAGTATAGATGGCGGCAGGGACACTGAAGCTTTCTTT
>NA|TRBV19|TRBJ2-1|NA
CASNRQASYNEQFF
TGTGCCAGTAATCGCCAGGCCTCCTACAATGAGCAGTTCTTC
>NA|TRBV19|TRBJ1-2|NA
CASSIGQNYRYGYTF
TGTGCCAGTAGTATCGGACAGAATTACCGCTATGGCTACACCTTC
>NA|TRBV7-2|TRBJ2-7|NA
CASNLDYSYEQYF
TGTGCCAGCAACCTCGATTACTCCTACGAGCAGTACTTC
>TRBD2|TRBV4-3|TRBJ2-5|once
CASGMYLAEIQETQYF
TGCGCCAGCGGAATGTATCTAGCGGAAATTCAAGAGACCCAGTACTTC
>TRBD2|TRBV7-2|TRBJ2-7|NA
CASSPVTSGSYEQYF
TGTGCCAGCAGCCCGGTGACTAGCGGGAGCTACGAGCAGTACTTC
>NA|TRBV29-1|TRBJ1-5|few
CSVGDGNQPQHF
TGCAGCGTTGGGGACGGCAATCAGCCCCAGCATTTT
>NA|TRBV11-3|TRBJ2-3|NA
CASSLQPDTQYF
TGTGCCAGCAGCCTCCAACCAGATACGCAGTATTTT
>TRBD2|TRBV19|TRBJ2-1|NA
CASSMGSGRANEQFF
TGTGCCAGTAGTATGGGTAGCGGGAGGGCGAATGAGCAGTTCTTC
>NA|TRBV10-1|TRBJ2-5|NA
CASSESGGRETQYF
TGCGCCAGCAGTGAGTCGGGGGGCCGGGAGACCCAGTACTTC
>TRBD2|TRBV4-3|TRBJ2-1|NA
CASSQDPTSGEQFF
TGCGCCAGCAGCCAAGATCCGACTAGCGGTGAGCAGTTCTTC
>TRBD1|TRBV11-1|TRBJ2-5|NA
CASSGQGQIQETQYF
TGTGCCAGCAGCGGGCAGGGACAGATCCAAGAGACCCAGTACTTC
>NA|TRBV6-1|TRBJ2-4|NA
CASSAIQGAKNIQYF
TGTGCCAGCAGTGCGATTCAGGGGGCCAAAAACATTCAGTACTTC
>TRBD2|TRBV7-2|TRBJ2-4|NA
CASSLEGTSTIRQYF
TGTGCCAGCAGCTTAGAAGGGACTAGCACCATTAGACAGTACTTC
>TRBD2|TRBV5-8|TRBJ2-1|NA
CASSLRLAGVHEQFF
TGTGCCAGCAGCTTAAGACTAGCGGGAGTCCATGAGCAGTTCTTC
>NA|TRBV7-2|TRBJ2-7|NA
CASGRRQVDRYEQYF
TGTGCCAGCGGCCGAAGACAGGTAGATCGCTACGAGCAGTACTTC
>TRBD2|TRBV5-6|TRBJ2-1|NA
CASSLTAGGYNEQFF
TGTGCCAGCAGCTTGACCGCGGGAGGATACAATGAGCAGTTCTTC
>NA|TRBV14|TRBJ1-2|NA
CASSPGLYYGYTF
TGTGCCAGCAGCCCGGGACTTTACTATGGCTACACCTTC
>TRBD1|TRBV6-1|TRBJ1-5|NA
CATTGQLNQPQHF
TGTGCCACGACGGGACAGTTGAATCAGCCCCAGCATTTT
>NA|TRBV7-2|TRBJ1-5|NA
CASGSTARQPQHF
TGTGCCAGCGGATCGACAGCGCGTCAGCCCCAGCATTTT
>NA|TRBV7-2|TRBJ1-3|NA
CASSLRGAGGNTIYF
TGTGCCAGCAGCTTACGGGGGGCTGGAGGAAACACCATATATTTT
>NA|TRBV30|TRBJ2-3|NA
CAWSLFLGYTDTQYF
TGTGCCTGGAGTCTCTTTTTGGGCTACACAGATACGCAGTATTTT